What follows are 27 T cell receptor beta chains derived from one specimen sequenced in a study of Graves' ophthalmopathy and Graves' hyperthyroidism. TCR beta CDR3 amplification used RNA transcripts. Scientists carried out first-round RT-PCR using HTBI primers and then a second-round multiplex PCR. TCRdb analysed the multiplex PCR reads with MiXCR anew, one entry per CDR3 protein. Of almost 750,000 distinct CDR3 sequences listed, roughly 40% are singletons. What was sequenced was peripheral blood. The receptors shown here come from an adult man with Graves' ophthalmopathy.

CDR3 DNA sequence: TGCGCCAGCAGCCAAGGGGGGCAGCGGGGTGAAAAACTGTTTTTT. Translation: CASSQGGQRGEKLFF. The gene calls are TRBV4-3 and TRBJ1-4, with a weak D call TRBD1 (6 bases). From germline, CDR1 is LGHNA and CDR2 YSLEER. This CDR3 comprises 15 residues. V was cut by 1 base and J by 7 bases, with 13 bases left in between.

The chain combines TRBV7-3 with TRBJ1-4; D is ambiguous. Per the germline V gene, CDR1 is SGHTA and CDR2 is FQGTGA. The CDR3 loop spans 13 amino acids. Trimming pared 3 bases from V and 5 bases from J, leaving 7 bases between. CDR3 region: CASSLEDNEKLFF. The CDR3 region has the DNA TGTGCCAGCAGCTTGGAGGACAATGAAAAACTGTTTTTT.

Points on this clonotype: A much larger clone lies a single base off, so this may be a read error. The CDR3 end shows no conserved phenylalanine or tryptophan, and so a read error is likely. The chain uses TRBV7-6 and TRBJ1-2; D remains unclear. V was trimmed by 2 bases and J by 1 base, leaving 11 bases between them. The CDR3 is 15 amino acids. Germline-derived CDR1 and CDR2 are SGHVS and FNYEAQ. The CDR3 region has the DNA TGTGCCAGCAGCTTAAGGCCGGACCTTAACTATGGCTACACCCTC. Translation gives CASSLRPDLNYGYTL.

This clonotype has a single count. CDR3 nucleotide sequence: TGTGCCATCAGTCCGGGACAGGGGGTATCCTCGGGATCACCCCTCCACTTT. Protein: CAISPGQGVSSGSPLHF. This rearrangement joins TRBV10-3 to TRBJ1-6, with 11 bases matching TRBD1. CDR1 is ENHRY, CDR2 SYGVKD, per germline. The CDR3 is 17 amino acids. V dropped 5 bases and J dropped 10; count of bases not matched to a gene: 13.

This clonotype was counted at least ten times. V and J are TRBV7-9 and TRBJ1-3, with D hard to call. The length of the CDR3 is 13 residues. Germline values: CDR1 SEHNR, CDR2 FQNEAQ (reference sequence). V lost 8 bases, J lost 2 bases, and 10 bases lay in between. The CDR3 here is CASAVVAGNTIYF. CDR3 DNA sequence: TGTGCCAGCGCCGTGGTGGCTGGAAACACCATATATTTT.

This clonotype was seen only a few times. The V call is TRBV20-1, the J call TRBJ1-4, with a tentative D call TRBD1 (5 bases). The germline gives CDR1 DFQATT, CDR2 SNEGSKA (reference sequence). V was clipped by 1 base and J by 5 bases, with 8 bases between them. The CDR3 is made up of 13 amino acids. The CDR3 loop is CSARGGWNEKLFF. The CDR3 DNA reads as TGCAGTGCTAGAGGGGGGTGGAATGAAAAACTGTTTTTT.

J is TRBJ1-5 and V is TRBV11-2, with D perhaps matching TRBD1 (5 bases). V was shortened by 0 bases and J by 5 bases, with 14 bases between the two germline ends. Germline V gene lookup returns CDR1 SGHAT and CDR2 FQNNGV. There are 16 residues in the CDR3. The CDR3: CASSLDPQGTHQPQHF. The CDR3 region has the DNA TGTGCCAGCAGCTTAGACCCCCAGGGAACGCATCAGCCCCAGCATTTT.

The chain couples TRBV11-1 to TRBJ2-7, with D possibly being TRBD2 (7 bases). The V gene's germline CDR1 is SGHAT and CDR2 FQDESV (reference sequence). V shed 1 base and J shed 2 bases, with 15 bases lying between them. CDR3 length: 16 amino acids. The CDR3 region is CASSLEGGTPAYEQYF. CDR3 nucleotide sequence: TGTGCCAGCAGCTTAGAGGGGGGGACACCAGCCTACGAGCAGTACTTC.

The CDR3 spells CASSHGTGPYSNQPQHF. Here the CDR3 DNA reads TGTGCCAGCAGTCATGGGACAGGGCCATATAGCAATCAGCCCCAGCATTTT. This rearrangement joins TRBV19 to TRBJ1-5; 9 nucleotides line up with TRBD1. Germline V gene sequence: CDR1 LNHDA, CDR2 SQIVND (reference sequence). V lost 9 bases to trimming and J lost 0 bases; unmatched junction nucleotides: 12. The CDR3 extends over 17 amino acids.

The chain couples TRBV13 to TRBJ2-7, with 10 bases fitting TRBD2. Germline V gene lookup returns CDR1 PRHDT and CDR2 FYEKMQ (reference sequence). CDR3 length equals 16 residues. Trimming removed 5 bases from V and 2 bases from J; junction bases left unmatched: 9. CDR3 sequence reads: CASSPYGLAAAYEQYF. Written as DNA, the CDR3 is TGTGCCAGCAGCCCCTATGGACTAGCGGCAGCCTACGAGCAGTACTTC.

This clonotype was detected many times. The chain carries TRBV29-1 and TRBJ2-7; maybe TRBD1 (5 bases). V gave up 1 base and J gave up 6 bases, with 10 bases separating them. Germline loops: CDR1 SQVTM, CDR2 ANQGSEA. The CDR3 is 12 amino acids. Here the CDR3 reads CSVEGAGREQYF. CDR3 nucleotides: TGCAGCGTTGAAGGGGCAGGGCGCGAGCAGTACTTC.

There are many counts of this clonotype. The chain combines TRBV10-3 with TRBJ1-5; 9 nucleotides agree with TRBD1. Trimming took 8 bases from V and 7 from J; bases not matched to a gene: 15. The CDR3 consists of 16 residues. Looked up from germline, CDR1 is ENHRY and CDR2 is SYGVKD. The CDR3: CAIGPTPGTGKQPQHF. CDR3 sequence (DNA): TGTGCCATCGGCCCAACCCCAGGGACAGGGAAGCAGCCCCAGCATTTT.

The chain couples TRBV28 to TRBJ1-2; D gene uncertain. V was clipped by 6 bases and J by 7 bases, with 15 bases between them. Germline CDR1 and CDR2: MDHEN and SYDVKM. The length of the CDR3 is 13 residues. DNA of the CDR3: TGTGCCAGCAGCGCAACGTATCGGAGTGGCTACACCTTC. Translated, it gives CASSATYRSGYTF.

This clonotype was recorded at least ten times. The rearrangement joins TRBV5-4 to TRBJ2-5; D remains ambiguous. Germline CDR1 reads SGHNT; CDR2 reads YYREEE (reference sequence). V dropped 0 bases and J dropped 6 bases, with 9 bases sitting between them. The CDR3 spans 13 residues. For the CDR3, the DNA is TGTGCCAGCAGCTTGGAATTTGAGCAGACCCAGTACTTC. It encodes CASSLEFEQTQYF. Using reference TRBV5-4 and TRBJ2-5 for the parts outside the CDR3, the full variable domain is ETGVTQSPTHLIKTRGQQVTLRCSSQSGHNTVSWYQQALGQGPQFIFQYYREEENGRGNFPPRFSGLQFPNYSSELNVNALELDDSALYLCASSLEFEQTQYFGPGTRLLVL.

V usage is TRBV6-2 or TRBV6-3 and J usage is TRBJ2-3; TRBD1 is a possible D gene (7 bases). The CDR3 loop spans 15 amino acids. The V gene's germline CDR1 is MNHEY and CDR2 SVGEGT. V was shortened by 6 bases and J by 1 base, with 14 bases between the two germline ends. The CDR3 DNA follows: TGTGCCAGCAGCCGTCAGGGGGGTCGCACAGATACGCAGTATTTT. Translated: CASSRQGGRTDTQYF.

The chain uses TRBV2 and TRBJ2-1; D gene uncertain. The ends were cut back, 4 bases at V and 0 bases at J, with 10 bases in the middle. The CDR3 totals 15 residues. The germline V gene has CDR1 SNHLY and CDR2 FYNNEI. The CDR3 sequence: CASSASLGSYNEQFF. CDR3 nucleotide sequence: TGTGCCAGCAGTGCTAGTCTCGGCTCCTACAATGAGCAGTTCTTC. The variable domain in full, with the rest retrieved from reference TRBV2 and TRBJ2-1, is EPEVTQTPSHQVTQMGQEVILRCVPISNHLYFYWYRQILGQKVEFLVSFYNNEISEKSEIFDDQFSVERPDGSNFTLKIRSTKLEDSAMYFCASSASLGSYNEQFFGPGTRLTVL.

This clonotype was recorded at least ten times. This chain uses TRBV5-8 with TRBJ1-2; D might be TRBD1 (5 bases). Trimming took 1 base from V and 1 from J, leaving 11 bases between them. There are 15 residues in the CDR3. Germline CDR1 is SGHTS and CDR2 is YDEGEE. The CDR3 DNA is TGTGCCAGCAGCTTGAAACAGGTTGATAACTATGGCTACACCTTC. This gives the protein CASSLKQVDNYGYTF.

The V gene is TRBV10-3, the J gene TRBJ2-7; 7 nucleotides line up with TRBD1. Germline assignment: CDR1 ENHRY and CDR2 SYGVKD. This CDR3 contains 16 residues. With 10 bases clipped from V and 3 bases from J, the junction kept 18 bases outside the gene matches. The CDR3 DNA is TGTGCCAGCAGGCTCGAACCGGGACAGAGAAACTACGAGCAGTACTTC. Encoded protein: CASRLEPGQRNYEQYF.

Details on this clonotype: At one boundary the junction diverges from the germline segment, which might be a read error. V is TRBV6-6 and J is TRBJ1-4; D unclear. In germline, CDR1 is MNHNY, CDR2 SVGAGI (reference sequence). This CDR3 spans 12 amino acids. The CDR3 nucleotides are TGTGCCAGCGGTTACTCTCCAGCAGGACTGTTTTTT. Translated, it gives CASGYSPAGLFF.

This clonotype was found many times. This chain uses TRBV5-1 with TRBJ2-2, with D possibly matching TRBD1 (6 bases). Germline-derived CDR1 and CDR2 are SGHRS and YFSETQ. V gave up 4 bases and J gave up 1 base, with 11 bases separating them. This CDR3 is 15 amino acids long. The CDR3 DNA is TGCGCCAGCAGCGGGCCGGGACAGAACACCGGGGAGCTGTTTTTT. This sequence encodes CASSGPGQNTGELFF. Looking up the rest from reference TRBV5-1 and TRBJ2-2 gives the full variable domain: KAGVTQTPRYLIKTRGQQVTLSCSPISGHRSVSWYQQTPGQGLQFLFEYFSETQRNKGNFPGRFSGRQFSNSRSEMNVSTLELGDSALYLCASSGPGQNTGELFFGEGSRLTVL.

The rearrangement links TRBV2 to TRBJ2-2; 7 bases agree with TRBD1. Trimming removed 4 bases from V and 3 bases from J; junction bases left unmatched: 2. The CDR3 contains 14 residues. The germline gives CDR1 SNHLY, CDR2 FYNNEI. CDR3 sequence: CASSGGQDTGELFF. In DNA form, the CDR3 reads TGTGCCAGCAGTGGAGGACAGGACACCGGGGAGCTGTTTTTT.

V usage is TRBV29-1 and J usage is TRBJ1-2; perhaps TRBD1 as D (6 bases). The CDR3 spans 11 residues. Deletions cut 8 bases from V and 8 bases from J, with 15 bases between. CDR1 SQVTM and CDR2 ANQGSEA come from the germline V gene. CDR3 protein: CSQDSSVGYTF. The CDR3 DNA sequence: TGCAGCCAGGACAGTTCGGTAGGCTACACCTTC.

This clonotype was found many times. This chain uses TRBV10-3 with TRBJ1-2; 8 positions agree with TRBD1. This CDR3 spans 13 amino acids. The germline gives CDR1 ENHRY, CDR2 SYGVKD. J was trimmed by 3 bases and V by 6 bases; bases with no gene match: 3. In DNA, the CDR3 is TGTGCCATCAGCGGACAGGGAGACTATGGCTACACCTTC. It is translated as CAISGQGDYGYTF.

The CDR3 spells CASSYFQGTGELFF. CDR3 nucleotides: TGTGCCAGCAGTTACTTTCAGGGCACCGGGGAGCTGTTTTTT. The chain employs TRBV25-1 and TRBJ2-2; possible D gene TRBD1, 5 bases. This CDR3 region has 14 residues. V was clipped by 5 bases and J by 4 bases, with 11 bases between them. Germline CDR1 reads MGHDK; CDR2 reads SYGVNS.

CDR3 DNA sequence: TGTGCCAGCAGCTTAGCCCCGCGTTCCTGGTCGTCACGCGAGCAGTACTTC. It specifies CASSLAPRSWSSREQYF. This chain links TRBV7-9 with TRBJ2-7; D gene ambiguous. V lost 0 bases and J lost 6, with 21 bases in between. Germline values: CDR1 SEHNR, CDR2 FQNEAQ (reference sequence). CDR3 size: 17 residues.

This rearrangement joins TRBV7-9 to TRBJ2-5; either TRBD1 or TRBD2 may supply D (5 bases each). The CDR3 sequence is 14 residues long. The V end was cut by 3 bases, the J end by 1 base, with 9 bases between. The germline CDR1 and CDR2 sequences are SEHNR and FQNEAQ (reference sequence). CDR3 protein: CASSLGEAQETQYF. CDR3 in DNA: TGTGCCAGCAGCTTGGGGGAAGCCCAAGAGACCCAGTACTTC. The full variable domain, in which reference TRBV7-9 and TRBJ2-5 provide the parts outside the CDR3, is DTGVSQNPRHKITKRGQNVTFRCDPISEHNRLYWYRQTLGQGPEFLTYFQNEAQLEKSRLLSDRFSAERPKGSFSTLEIQRTEQGDSAMYLCASSLGEAQETQYFGPGTRLLVL.

CDR3 DNA: TGCGCCAGCAGCCAAGAGAGGAGGGAAACATCGTACACCTTC. Its protein is CASSQERRETSYTF. The rearrangement uses TRBV4-1 and TRBJ1-2, with D unresolved. Germline CDR1 reads MGHRA; CDR2 reads YSYEKL. V was cut by 0 bases and J by 11 bases, with 16 bases left in between. The CDR3 is 14 amino acids.